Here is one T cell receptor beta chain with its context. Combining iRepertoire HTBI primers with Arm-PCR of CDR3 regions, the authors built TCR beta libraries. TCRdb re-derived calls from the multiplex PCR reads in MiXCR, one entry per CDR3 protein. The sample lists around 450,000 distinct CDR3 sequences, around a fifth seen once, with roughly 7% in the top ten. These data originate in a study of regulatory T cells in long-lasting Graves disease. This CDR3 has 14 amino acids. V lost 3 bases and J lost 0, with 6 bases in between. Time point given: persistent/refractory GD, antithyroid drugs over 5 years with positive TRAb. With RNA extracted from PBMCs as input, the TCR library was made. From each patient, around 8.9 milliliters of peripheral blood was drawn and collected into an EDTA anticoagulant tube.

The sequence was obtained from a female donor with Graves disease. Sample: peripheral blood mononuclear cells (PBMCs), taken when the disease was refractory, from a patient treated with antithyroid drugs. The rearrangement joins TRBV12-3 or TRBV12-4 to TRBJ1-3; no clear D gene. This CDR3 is CASSFSSSGNTIYF. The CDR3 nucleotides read TGTGCCAGCAGTTTCTCTAGCTCTGGAAACACCATATATTTT.